The subject of this entry is one T cell receptor beta chain. Its antigen remains unknown. The data derive from a study of shared clonotypes between healthy human individuals. General study points: Specimens sampled were limited to blood, with tissue repertoires likely differing. Since donors were few, the genetic and exposure-history diversity represented was limited.

Several immunoSEQ plates held equal portions of the genomic DNA taken from each subset. The unsorted PBMC replicate PCRs were performed with approximately 330 ng DNA, some 32,000 T cell genomes. Measured with immunoSEQ multiplex PCR; TCRdb has only the in-frame clones, and not every one. Among about 470,000 clones, 75% to 85% were seen once, and the ten largest hold about 12%. The CDR3 length is 14 residues. Germline V gives CDR1 SNHLY, CDR2 FYNNEI. The V gene lost 8 bases and the J gene lost 3 bases, with 14 bases spanning the gap. This chain connects TRBV2 to TRBJ1-5; D might be TRBD1 (5 bases). The TCR was taken from a middle-aged woman in good health. Some clones in this sample may be carry-over from other donors' samples. The sample consisted of PBMCs. CDR3 DNA sequence: TGTGCCAGCGGACCGGGGGGACCCAATCAGCCCCAGCATTTT. Protein sequence: CASGPGGPNQPQHF.